The 27 T cell receptor beta chains given below trace back to one sample, sequenced in a study of blood T cell repertoires in COVID-19. Measured with immunoSEQ multiplex PCR; TCRdb has only the in-frame clones, and not every one. The data show 200,000 or so clones, about four fifths seen once. The sequenced material came from PBMCs or T cells enriched from blood (not recorded which). Receptors originate from a man aged 60 to 75 who had recovered from COVID-19.

The chain links TRBV27 to TRBJ1-5; 7 bases map to TRBD1. The CDR3 covers 16 residues. After removal of 9 bases from V and 6 bases from J, the junction contained 17 bases not matched to a gene. Germline lookup yields CDR1 MNHEY and CDR2 SMNVEV (reference sequence). CDR3 coding DNA: TGTGCCAGTTCGAAAGGACCGACAGGGTCGAGTCAGCCCCAGCATTTT. Amino acids: CASSKGPTGSSQPQHF.

The sample holds a few counts of this clone. The chain recombines TRBV2 with TRBJ2-2; 9 bases match TRBD1. The CDR3 consists of 15 residues. Germline values: CDR1 SNHLY, CDR2 FYNNEI. The J segment lost 5 bases and the V segment lost 4 bases, leaving 5 bases of the junction unmatched. The CDR3 protein is CASSGTGTGTGELFF. The CDR3 nucleotides read TGTGCCAGCAGTGGCACCGGGACAGGGACCGGGGAGCTGTTTTTT.

V is TRBV6-1 and J is TRBJ1-5, with D perhaps matching TRBD1 (5 bases). Trimming stripped 3 bases from V and 1 base from J, with 10 bases between. From germline, CDR1 is MNHNS and CDR2 SASEGT. The CDR3 covers 15 residues. As DNA, the CDR3 is TGTGCCAGCAGTGATCAGGGTGGGAGCAATCAGCCCCAGCATTTT. It yields the protein CASSDQGGSNQPQHF.

V gene TRBV27 combines with J gene TRBJ1-5; no definite D call. The CDR3 runs to 12 residues. The V end lost 2 bases, the J end lost 6 bases, and 5 bases lay between the germline ends. Germline V gives CDR1 MNHEY, CDR2 SMNVEV (reference sequence). The CDR3 loop reads CASSLAGQPQHF. Here the CDR3 DNA reads TGTGCCAGCAGTTTAGCCGGTCAGCCCCAGCATTTT.

The chain combines TRBV2 with TRBJ2-1; D is ambiguous. CDR1 is SNHLY and CDR2 is FYNNEI in the germline V gene. V was pared by 0 bases and J by 6 bases, with 15 bases between. This CDR3 is 16 amino acids long. The CDR3 loop reads CASSEAARGSTNEQFF. CDR3 nucleotide sequence: TGTGCCAGCAGTGAAGCCGCCCGCGGCTCTACCAATGAGCAGTTCTTC. Based on the CDR3 plus reference TRBV2 and TRBJ2-1, the full variable domain is EPEVTQTPSHQVTQMGQEVILRCVPISNHLYFYWYRQILGQKVEFLVSFYNNEISEKSEIFDDQFSVERPDGSNFTLKIRSTKLEDSAMYFCASSEAARGSTNEQFFGPGTRLTVL.

The chain has TRBV2 and TRBJ2-7; 9 positions agree with TRBD2. There are 14 residues in the CDR3. Looked up from germline, CDR1 is SNHLY and CDR2 is FYNNEI. The V gene end was trimmed by 7 bases and the J gene end by 2 bases; junction bases not matched to a gene: 6. DNA of the CDR3: TGTGCCAGCATGGCGCCTAGCGGGGCCTACGAGCAGTACTTC. Its protein is CASMAPSGAYEQYF.

This clone was picked up a small number of times. DNA for the CDR3: TGTGCCAGCAGCCCCGACAGGTTCTCCTACGAGCAGTACTTC. Translated, it gives CASSPDRFSYEQYF. V gene TRBV3-1 (or the pseudogene TRBV3-2) combines with J gene TRBJ2-7; D perhaps matches TRBD1 (6 bases). Germline CDR1 LGHDT, CDR2 YNNKEL (reference sequence). The CDR3 is 14 amino acids. V lost 4 bases and J 0 bases, leaving 10 bases between the germline ends.

The chain joins TRBV29-1 to TRBJ2-5, with 7 bases matching TRBD1. The CDR3 sequence is 11 residues long. Germline values: CDR1 SQVTM, CDR2 ANQGSEA. Trimming removed 7 bases from V and 5 bases from J; junction bases left unmatched: 4. The CDR3 reads CSGHRGETQYF. Here the CDR3 DNA reads TGCAGCGGACACAGGGGCGAGACCCAGTACTTC.

This clone was detected only a few times. The J gene is TRBJ1-5, the V gene TRBV2; D is ambiguous. Germline V lookup: CDR1 SNHLY, CDR2 FYNNEI. This CDR3 is built from 13 residues. Trimming removed 2 bases at V and 10 bases at J, with 12 bases between. Here the CDR3 DNA reads TGTGCCAGCAGTGAATTAGTTGGGCTACCCCAGCATTTT. It encodes CASSELVGLPQHF.

V usage is TRBV30 and J usage is TRBJ1-1; no definite D call. Germline V gene lookup returns CDR1 GTSNPN and CDR2 SVGIG (reference sequence). The CDR3 covers 13 residues. Trimming removed 6 bases from V and 1 base from J, with 12 bases in between. The CDR3 nucleotides are TGTGCCTGCCTAGGAGCTTCGAACACTGAAGCTTTCTTT. It encodes CACLGASNTEAFF.

The chain combines TRBV20-1 with TRBJ2-1; D unclear. V was cut by 3 bases and J by 15 bases, with 15 bases left in between. CDR1 is DFQATT and CDR2 is SNEGSKA in the germline V gene (reference sequence). The CDR3 loop spans 11 amino acids. The CDR3 coding sequence is TGCAGTGCTAGTCTTGGGCCAGTACTGTTCTTC. Its translation: CSASLGPVLFF.

The J gene is TRBJ1-3, the V gene TRBV18, with TRBD1 matching 9 bases. Germline assignment: CDR1 KGHSH and CDR2 LQKENI. CDR3 length: 16 amino acids. Unmatched junction bases numbered 4, after V lost 4 bases and J lost 0 bases. The CDR3 is CASSLGQGRSGNTIYF. The DNA of the CDR3 is TGTGCCAGCTCACTGGGACAGGGTCGCTCTGGAAACACCATATATTTT.

This CDR3 reads CASSHTDGFGTDTQYF. CDR3 DNA sequence: TGTGCCAGCAGCCACACTGACGGATTCGGGACAGATACGCAGTATTTT. The V and J genes are TRBV7-8 and TRBJ2-3; D unresolved. Deletions cut 5 bases from V and 3 bases from J, with 18 bases between. Germline lookup yields CDR1 SGHVS and CDR2 FQNEAQ. There are 16 residues in the CDR3. Drawing the rest from reference TRBV7-8 and TRBJ2-3, the complete variable domain is GAGVSQSPRYKVAKRGQDVALRCDPISGHVSLFWYQQALGQGPEFLTYFQNEAQLDKSGLPSDRFFAERPEGSVSTLKIQRTQQEDSAVYLCASSHTDGFGTDTQYFGPGTRLTVL.

J is TRBJ2-1 and V is TRBV6-1, with TRBD1 matching over 9 bases. CDR3 length equals 15 residues. The V gene's germline CDR1 is MNHNS and CDR2 SASEGT. The trim removed 6 bases at V and 2 bases at J, leaving 5 bases unmatched. The CDR3 nucleotides are TGTGCCAGCAGGGGGGGACAGGGACCCTACAATGAGCAGTTCTTC. Its protein is CASRGGQGPYNEQFF.

This sequence joins TRBV25-1 and TRBJ2-7; 7 nucleotides agree with TRBD1. With 8 bases clipped from V and 2 bases from J, the junction kept 6 bases outside the gene matches. The CDR3 is made up of 13 amino acids. Germline CDR1 is MGHDK and CDR2 is SYGVNS. The CDR3 loop is CASSGTVTYEQYF. The CDR3 DNA reads as TGTGCCAGCTCCGGGACAGTCACCTACGAGCAGTACTTC.

The J gene is TRBJ1-4, the V gene TRBV15; TRBD1 matches at 8 bases. This CDR3 is 15 amino acids long. V shed 0 bases and J 8 bases; nucleotides not matched to a gene: 5. Germline CDR1 is LNHNV and CDR2 is YYDKDF (reference sequence). Written as DNA, the CDR3 is TGTGCCACCAGCAGAGATGGACAGGGAGAAGAAAAACTGTTTTTT. This sequence encodes CATSRDGQGEEKLFF.

The chain combines TRBV7-9 with TRBJ2-3; 10 bases are a match to TRBD2. The germline CDR1 and CDR2 sequences are SEHNR and FQNEAQ (reference sequence). The CDR3 loop spans 15 amino acids. Trimming removed 2 bases from V and 4 bases from J; junction bases left unmatched: 3. CDR3 sequence reads: CASSLLSGGADTQYF. CDR3 sequence (DNA): TGTGCCAGCAGCTTACTCAGCGGGGGGGCAGATACGCAGTATTTT.

This clone has more than one count but fewer than ten. The chain combines TRBV7-9 with TRBJ2-1; the match to TRBD2 covers 9 bases. Germline V gene lookup returns CDR1 SEHNR and CDR2 FQNEAQ (reference sequence). CDR3 length equals 16 residues. Trimming removed 5 bases from V and 9 bases from J; junction bases left unmatched: 14. The CDR3 bases are TGTGCCAGCAGCCCTCTGCGGGGGGGGTTTAGTACTGAGCAGTTCTTC. It encodes CASSPLRGGFSTEQFF.

This chain connects TRBV7-2 to TRBJ2-5, with TRBD1 as a possible D gene (6 bases). V was cut by 4 bases and J by 3 bases, with 15 bases left in between. This CDR3 is built from 15 residues. Germline V gives CDR1 SGHTA, CDR2 FQGNSA. Here the CDR3 DNA reads TGTGCCAGCAGCTCCTATGGGGGCTGGGAAGAGACCCAGTACTTC. Protein product: CASSSYGGWEETQYF.

The sample holds a few counts of this clone. This chain joins TRBV6-2 or TRBV6-3 and TRBJ2-2, with a possible D match to TRBD2 (6 bases). The germline gives CDR1 MNHEY, CDR2 SVGEGT. This CDR3 has 19 residues. Trimming stripped 0 bases from V and 1 base from J, with 18 bases between. The CDR3 nucleotides read TGTGCCAGCAGTTACTCGCCTGGCGGGGCTTCCAGGAACACCGGGGAGCTGTTTTTT. Translated, it gives CASSYSPGGASRNTGELFF.

The chain links TRBV7-9 to TRBJ2-3, with D possibly matching TRBD1 (6 bases). The V gene lost 1 base and the J gene lost 2 bases, with 7 bases spanning the gap. Germline assignment: CDR1 SEHNR and CDR2 FQNEAQ (reference sequence). This CDR3 has 14 residues. Here the CDR3 reads CASSLDRVTDTQYF. CDR3 DNA sequence: TGTGCCAGCAGCTTAGACAGGGTCACAGATACGCAGTATTTT.

The chain joins TRBV13 to TRBJ1-2, with 12 bases matching TRBD1. Germline V gene lookup returns CDR1 PRHDT and CDR2 FYEKMQ (reference sequence). This CDR3 is built from 15 residues. V dropped 5 bases and J dropped 8; count of bases not matched to a gene: 9. The CDR3 coding sequence is TGTGCCAGCAGCCTTGGGACAGGGGGCGCGGAAGGCTACACCTTC. Its translation is CASSLGTGGAEGYTF.

This clone was observed once. The J gene is TRBJ1-3, the V gene TRBV7-8; TRBD1 matches 7 bases. With V trimmed by 5 bases and J by 0 bases, 7 bases remained unmatched. Germline CDR1 SGHVS, CDR2 FQNEAQ. There are 16 residues in the CDR3. Written as DNA, the CDR3 is TGTGCCAGCAGCCGACGCGACAGGGACTCTGGAAACACCATATATTTT. It yields the protein CASSRRDRDSGNTIYF.

This clone was recorded only once. Other nucleotide sequences in the sample specify the same CDR3. Written as DNA, the CDR3 is TGTGCCAGCTCACCACGGACAGGGGATGAAAAACTGTTTTTT. This sequence encodes CASSPRTGDEKLFF. The V call is TRBV18, the J call TRBJ1-4; 9 positions match TRBD1. Per the germline V gene, CDR1 is KGHSH and CDR2 is LQKENI. The CDR3 is 14 residues long. The trim removed 1 base at V and 6 bases at J, leaving 0 bases unmatched.

The CDR3, as DNA: TGTGCCAGCAGCCCGGGGGGTGCGTGGGAAAAACTGTTTTTT. This translates into CASSPGGAWEKLFF. The chain combines TRBV7-2 with TRBJ1-4; tentatively, D is TRBD1 (5 bases). V gave up 5 bases and J gave up 8 bases, with 15 bases separating them. Germline loops: CDR1 SGHTA, CDR2 FQGNSA. There are 14 residues in the CDR3.

The genes are TRBV6-6 and TRBJ2-7; no reliable D call. The CDR3 runs to 12 residues. Between the trimmed V and J ends, which lost 6 bases and 2 bases, there was a span of 8 bases. Germline CDR1 MNHNY, CDR2 SVGAGI (reference sequence). CDR3 sequence reads: CASRPGTYEQYF. The CDR3 DNA sequence: TGTGCCAGCAGGCCAGGTACCTACGAGCAGTACTTC.

The chain recombines TRBV7-8 with TRBJ2-2, with TRBD2 matching 8 bases. The CDR3 consists of 17 residues. Germline CDR1 reads SGHVS; CDR2 reads FQNEAQ. The CDR3 sequence is CATRKGPGLVATGELFF. The CDR3, as DNA: TGTGCTACCCGTAAGGGTCCGGGACTAGTGGCCACCGGGGAGCTGTTTTTT.